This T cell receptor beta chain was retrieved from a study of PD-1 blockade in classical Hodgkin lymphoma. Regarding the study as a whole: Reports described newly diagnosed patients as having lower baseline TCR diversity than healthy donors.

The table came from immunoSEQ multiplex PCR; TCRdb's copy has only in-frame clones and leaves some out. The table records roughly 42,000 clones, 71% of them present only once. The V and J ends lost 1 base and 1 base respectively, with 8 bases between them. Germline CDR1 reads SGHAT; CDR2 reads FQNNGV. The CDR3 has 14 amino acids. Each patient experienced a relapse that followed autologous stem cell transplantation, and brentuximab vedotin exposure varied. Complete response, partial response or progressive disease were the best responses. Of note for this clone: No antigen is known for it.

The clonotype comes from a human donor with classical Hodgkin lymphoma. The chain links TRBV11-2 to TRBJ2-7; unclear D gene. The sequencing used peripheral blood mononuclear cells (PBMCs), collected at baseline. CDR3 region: CASSLAAYSYEQYF. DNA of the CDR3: TGTGCCAGCAGCTTAGCCGCGTATTCCTACGAGCAGTACTTC.